The 21 T cell receptor beta chains below come from one sample, sequenced in a study of CD8 T cells in ankylosing spondylitis. TCRdb itself ran the 5' RACE reads through MiXCR, one entry per CDR3 protein. The repertoire holds 200,000 or so distinct CDR3 sequences, with more than 25% as singletons. The sequenced material came from blood, either unsorted or a sorted T cell fraction (not recorded which). The receptors here all came from a male donor with ankylosing spondylitis or in good health (not recorded which).

The chain is built from TRBV4-1 and TRBJ2-7, with 13 nucleotides matching TRBD2. Trimming removed 4 bases from V and 4 bases from J; junction bases left unmatched: 10. Germline CDR1 reads MGHRA; CDR2 reads YSYEKL. This CDR3 is built from 17 residues. The CDR3 is CASSPTSGRAGGYEQYF. The DNA of the CDR3 is TGCGCCAGCAGCCCTACTAGCGGGAGGGCCGGAGGGTACGAGCAGTACTTC.

V gene TRBV4-3 combines with J gene TRBJ2-2; a possible D gene is TRBD2 (6 bases). CDR1 LGHNA and CDR2 YSLEER come from the germline V gene. This CDR3 comprises 17 residues. The germline V and J ends were trimmed by 0 bases and 0 bases, with 11 bases remaining between them. CDR3 amino acids: CASSQDRGGTNTGELFF. The CDR3 nucleotides are TGCGCCAGCAGCCAAGATCGCGGAGGGACGAACACCGGGGAGCTGTTTTTT.

This clonotype was recorded at least ten times. The chain combines TRBV25-1 with TRBJ2-7; TRBD1 agrees at 7 bases. This CDR3 spans 15 amino acids. The junction had 12 bases not matched to a gene; V was cut back by 8 bases and J by 2 bases. From germline, CDR1 is MGHDK and CDR2 SYGVNS. The CDR3 nucleotides read TGTGCCAGCTCCCCGGGAAACAGGGGTACCTACGAGCAGTACTTC. Protein product: CASSPGNRGTYEQYF.

This chain uses TRBV12-3 or TRBV12-4 with TRBJ2-7; TRBD1 aligns across 8 bases. The CDR3 contains 14 residues. The J segment lost 6 bases and the V segment lost 4 bases, leaving 8 bases of the junction unmatched. CDR3 sequence (DNA): TGTGCCAGCAGTTCCCGACAGGGGTTGGGCGAGCAGTACTTC. Amino acids: CASSSRQGLGEQYF.

This clonotype appeared many times. One end of the junction is discordant with germline, which a read error may explain. The chain uses TRBV7-9 and TRBJ2-2, with a possible D match to TRBD2 (5 bases). The CDR3 length is 14 residues. Germline V CDR1 and CDR2: SEHNR, FQNEAQ (reference sequence). In nucleotides, the CDR3 is TGTGCCAGCAGCTTAAGAGGGTACACCGGGGAGCTGGTTTTT. This codes for CASSLRGYTGELVF.

This clonotype was seen ten or more times. This chain's CDR3 is CASSLFPGLDYGYTF. The CDR3 DNA sequence: TGTGCCAGCAGTTTATTTCCGGGGCTCGACTATGGCTACACCTTC. The gene calls are TRBV28 and TRBJ1-2; the D gene is possibly TRBD1 (5 bases). V was clipped by 1 base and J by 3 bases, with 12 bases between them. Germline CDR1 is MDHEN and CDR2 is SYDVKM. CDR3 length: 15 residues.

This clonotype was detected a few times. This chain joins TRBV6-5 and TRBJ2-1; D may be TRBD1 or TRBD2 (6 bases each). CDR3 length equals 15 residues. Germline V gene sequence: CDR1 MNHEY, CDR2 SVGAGI. V lost 4 bases, J lost 10 bases, and 20 bases lay in between. The CDR3 protein is CASSSWTGGSREQFF. CDR3 sequence (DNA): TGTGCCAGCAGTTCGTGGACCGGGGGCTCCAGGGAGCAGTTCTTC.

This clonotype was detected ten times or more. The rearrangement links TRBV6-5 to TRBJ2-7, with 8 nucleotides matching TRBD1. This CDR3 is 15 amino acids long. Germline trimming cut 2 bases from V and 1 base from J; bases unmatched to any gene: 4. CDR1 is MNHEY and CDR2 is SVGAGI in the germline V gene. DNA for the CDR3: TGTGCCAGCAGTTACGGGAGACAGGGGTCCTACGAGCAGTACTTC. Translation: CASSYGRQGSYEQYF.

The chain combines TRBV6-5 with TRBJ2-7; D is uncertain. This CDR3 spans 16 amino acids. The germline gives CDR1 MNHEY, CDR2 SVGAGI. V was cut by 0 bases and J by 3 bases, with 15 bases left in between. The CDR3 loop reads CASSYSRVWKVYEQYF. Here the CDR3 DNA reads TGTGCCAGCAGTTACTCTAGAGTTTGGAAGGTCTACGAGCAGTACTTC.

This clonotype came up many times. The rearrangement joins TRBV7-6 to TRBJ2-1; 8 positions match TRBD2. This CDR3 is built from 17 residues. Germline V lookup: CDR1 SGHVS, CDR2 FNYEAQ. Trimming took 5 bases from V and 5 from J; bases not matched to a gene: 14. The CDR3 region is CASSPKILAGENNEQFF. In DNA, the CDR3 is TGTGCCAGCAGCCCAAAAATCCTAGCGGGTGAAAACAATGAGCAGTTCTTC.

The chain employs TRBV3-1 and TRBJ2-4, with a weak D call TRBD2 (5 bases). Germline lookup yields CDR1 LGHDT and CDR2 YNNKEL (reference sequence). The length of the CDR3 is 13 residues. Trimming shortened V by 4 bases and J by 10 bases, and 14 bases separated the two germline ends. The DNA for the CDR3 is TGTGCCAGCAGCCCCGAGGGTCAGCGGATTCAGTACTTC. Protein product: CASSPEGQRIQYF.

As concerns this clonotype: At one boundary the junction diverges from the germline segment, which might be a read error. The chain is built from TRBV11-2 and TRBJ2-3; the match to TRBD1 covers 11 bases. CDR1 is SGHAT, CDR2 FQNNGV, per germline. The CDR3 is 17 amino acids. The CDR3 spells CASSSAWGQGGTDSQYF. In nucleotides, the CDR3 is TGTGCCAGCAGCTCCGCTTGGGGACAGGGGGGGACAGATTCGCAGTATTTT. Full variable domain (outside the CDR3, taken from reference TRBV11-2 and TRBJ2-3): EAGVAQSPRYKIIEKRQSVAFWCNPISGHATLYWYQQILGQGPKLLIQFQNNGVVDDSQLPKDRFSAERLKGVDSTLKIQPAKLEDSAVYLCASSSAWGQGGTDSQYFGPGTRLTVL.

The chain carries TRBV12-3 or TRBV12-4 and TRBJ2-4, with D unresolved. This CDR3 is 13 amino acids long. Trimming stripped 6 bases from V and 6 bases from J, with 12 bases between. The DNA of the CDR3 is TGTGCCAGCAGCTACTTGGGTCCAAACATTCAGTACTTC. Encoded protein: CASSYLGPNIQYF.

V is TRBV5-6 and J is TRBJ2-1; TRBD2 matches at 11 bases. Germline CDR1 is SGHDT and CDR2 is YYEEEE. With 3 bases clipped from V and 9 bases from J, the junction kept 8 bases outside the gene matches. The CDR3 spans 15 residues. Here the CDR3 reads CASSSLSGRGVEQFF. DNA of the CDR3: TGTGCCAGCAGCTCACTTAGCGGGAGGGGTGTTGAGCAGTTCTTC.

Many counts were recorded for this clonotype. CDR3 DNA sequence: TGTGCCAGCAGCGAGGGGCGGAGTGGAAACTACAATGAGCAGTTCTTC. It is translated as CASSEGRSGNYNEQFF. The V and J genes are TRBV9 and TRBJ2-1; TRBD1 is a possible D gene (5 bases). Germline-derived CDR1 and CDR2 are SGDLS and YYNGEE. The CDR3 sequence is 16 residues long. V was shortened by 3 bases and J by 3 bases, with 16 bases between the two germline ends.

The chain employs TRBV9 and TRBJ2-1, with TRBD2 matching over 11 bases. The CDR3 extends over 16 amino acids. From germline, CDR1 is SGDLS and CDR2 YYNGEE. J gave up 9 bases and V 5 bases, and 13 bases lay outside the gene matches. In nucleotides, the CDR3 is TGTGCCAGCAGTCCGACCACTAGCGGGAGCTTAGGTGAGCAGTTCTTC. It translates to CASSPTTSGSLGEQFF.

In its sample, this clonotype was seen many times. The rearrangement links TRBV6-5 to TRBJ2-4; 7 nucleotides match TRBD2. CDR1 and CDR2 from the germline V gene are MNHEY and SVGAGI. Unmatched junction bases numbered 4, after V lost 11 bases and J lost 6 bases. The CDR3 extends over 11 amino acids. CDR3 region: CASGGINIQYF. In nucleotides, the CDR3 is TGTGCCTCGGGGGGTATAAACATTCAGTACTTC.

This clonotype has a handful of counts. The chain uses TRBV5-1 and TRBJ2-1, with 9 bases lining up with TRBD2. CDR3 size: 14 residues. V lost 7 bases and J lost 8; bases outside the gene matches: 10. Germline CDR1 is SGHRS and CDR2 is YFSETQ. CDR3 protein: CASLRDSGSYEQFF. Written as DNA, the CDR3 is TGCGCCAGCCTCCGGGATAGCGGGAGCTATGAGCAGTTCTTC.

This clonotype was detected many times. The gene calls are TRBV5-1 and TRBJ1-5, with D hard to call. The V end was cut by 4 bases, the J end by 1 base, with 9 bases between. The CDR3 sequence is 14 residues long. Germline loops: CDR1 SGHRS, CDR2 YFSETQ. As DNA, the CDR3 is TGCGCCAGCAGCGAAGGCGCAAGCAATCAGCCCCAGCATTTT. Translated: CASSEGASNQPQHF.

The chain employs TRBV4-3 and TRBJ2-1, with D perhaps matching TRBD2 (5 bases). CDR3 size: 13 residues. V lost 4 bases to trimming and J lost 12 bases, with 16 bases between them. The germline V gene encodes CDR1 LGHNA and CDR2 YSLEER. CDR3 nucleotides: TGCGCCAGCAGCCCTACTCTCGGGGTTGGGCAGTTCTTC. This translates into CASSPTLGVGQFF.

This clonotype was seen at least ten times. The chain joins TRBV5-6 to TRBJ2-1, with D possibly matching TRBD1 (6 bases). Germline-derived CDR1 and CDR2 are SGHDT and YYEEEE. The CDR3 sequence is 16 residues long. The V end was cut by 1 base, the J end by 5 bases, with 16 bases between. Here the CDR3 DNA reads TGTGCCAGCAGCTTGTACTTGGGGACACTCGACAATGAGCAGTTCTTC. Residues: CASSLYLGTLDNEQFF.